This TCR beta chain originates from a study of blood T cell repertoires in COVID-19. Using immunoSEQ multiplex PCR, the repertoire was profiled, and TCRdb retains in-frame clones only, with some absent. The data contain roughly 400,000 clones, 80% to 95% of them singletons. Germline V lookup: CDR1 MNHEY, CDR2 SVGAGI. CDR3 length: 15 residues. J lost 3 bases, V lost 6 bases, and 7 bases had no gene match. The chain recombines TRBV6-5 with TRBJ2-3, with TRBD2 matching over 9 bases. Sequencing was done on a sample of PBMCs or T cells enriched from blood (not recorded which). This sequence originates from a man aged 18 to 30 who had recovered from COVID-19. The CDR3 region has the DNA TGTGCCAGCAGCCGGCGGGAGGGCGGTACAGATACGCAGTATTTT. This sequence encodes CASSRREGGTDTQYF.